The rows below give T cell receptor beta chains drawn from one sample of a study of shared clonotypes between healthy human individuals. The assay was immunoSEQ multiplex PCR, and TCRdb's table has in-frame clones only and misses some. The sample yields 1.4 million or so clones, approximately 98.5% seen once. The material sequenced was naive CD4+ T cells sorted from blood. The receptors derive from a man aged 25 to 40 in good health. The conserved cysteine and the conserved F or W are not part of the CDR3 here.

ASRVGGYT TRBV2
ATIRTSGRNEQY TRBV28
AIKDRLDTEAF TRBV10-3
ASSLAGVGSNTGELF TRBV5-1
ASSRGRHTDTQY TRBV7-9
ASSLDWGRGALYEQY TRBV11-2
ASSSGVGAKYEQY TRBV28
ASSTPPTGPYGYT TRBV28
ATILLPGQGAGYT TRBV28
ASSSSPSMYNEQF TRBV19
ASSVDEALYEQY TRBV9
ASSLAPGRGDTQY TRBV7-9
ASSLSGVYEQY TRBV28
ASSHPEKRNTDTQY TRBV4-1
ASSAPSTGQPQH TRBV19
ASSSGQGASYEQY TRBV27
ASSLASGRANTGELF TRBV5-4
AISGLAVYNEQF TRBV10-3
ASSLDAGGGYGYT TRBV5-5
ASSLVPGQGGTGELF TRBV7-6
ASSYLAGDNEQF TRBV6-5
ASSLRAAETQY TRBV7-7
ASSLVPGADNEQF TRBV5-1
ASSSSLLSETDNEQF TRBV7-9
ASSPPGWATDTQY TRBV9
ASSLTRQPGKGSYEQY TRBV5-5
ASSSTGTAYEQY TRBV9
ASSQSNYGYT TRBV4-2
ASSRAGGPGDTQY TRBV18
ASSSDRDRAYEQY TRBV13
ASSSSLQYLSGELF TRBV7-9
ASSLIGLTSGRVAYEQY TRBV13
ASSTGRFTDTQY TRBV9
ASSIRPTRELF TRBV19
AISAQAAGVVSTGELF TRBV10-3
ASSHGTGPHYT TRBV5-1
ASRPGTGGAYGNTIY TRBV27
ASSLDGRNIQY TRBV7-2
ASTEVWGRNTEAF TRBV9
ASSYSGWHEQY TRBV6-5
ATSKGIYEQY TRBV15
ATSSWEREREKLF TRBV15
ASSSGTPGIGF TRBV18
ASSYNQRGTGNTIY TRBV9
SALVGGSSYEQY TRBV29-1
ARGGRSPTNYGYT TRBV2
ASSSRWTGSYEQY TRBV6-5
ASSFGLGRGETQY TRBV9